One sample yielded the 15 T cell receptor beta chains listed below, sequenced in a study of T cells after yellow fever vaccination. One entry per CDR3 protein, called by TCRdb with MiXCR from the 5' RACE reads. The data contain about 360,000 distinct CDR3 sequences, roughly 6.1% of them singletons. This specimen was PBMCs, taken 5 days after the yellow fever booster vaccination. These receptors were taken from a man aged 25 to 40 who received the YFV17D yellow fever vaccine.

This clonotype has a handful of counts. The CDR3 nucleotides are TGTGCCAGCAGCAAAGGAGGCAGGGGGCTCCTCTTGGACAATGAGCAGTTCTTC. Residues: CASSKGGRGLLLDNEQFF. The chain uses TRBV2 and TRBJ2-1; 8 nucleotides agree with TRBD1. Germline lookup yields CDR1 SNHLY and CDR2 FYNNEI. V trimming: 6 bases; J trimming: 5 bases; junction bases outside the gene matches: 18. The CDR3 totals 18 residues.

This clonotype was seen many times. The chain uses TRBV7-9 and TRBJ2-7, with D tentatively TRBD1 or TRBD2 (5 bases each). Germline CDR1 is SEHNR and CDR2 is FQNEAQ (reference sequence). Trimming pared 2 bases from V and 3 bases from J, leaving 11 bases between. CDR3 length: 14 amino acids. This chain's CDR3 is CASSLSRELYEQYF. DNA for the CDR3: TGTGCCAGCAGCTTATCCAGGGAGCTCTACGAGCAGTACTTC. The entire variable domain, with the rest obtained from reference TRBV7-9 and TRBJ2-7, is as follows: DTGVSQNPRHKITKRGQNVTFRCDPISEHNRLYWYRQTLGQGPEFLTYFQNEAQLEKSRLLSDRFSAERPKGSFSTLEIQRTEQGDSAMYLCASSLSRELYEQYFGPGTRLTVT.

This clonotype was detected ten times or more. The genes are TRBV7-8 and TRBJ2-7, with a tentative D call TRBD1 (6 bases). Trimming took off 8 bases at V and 2 bases at J, with 22 bases between the two ends. This CDR3 is built from 16 residues. CDR1 and CDR2 (germline): SGHVS, FQNEAQ. CDR3 sequence reads: CASPRGPPGRTYEQYF. DNA of the CDR3: TGTGCCAGCCCCAGGGGTCCGCCTGGGCGGACCTACGAGCAGTACTTC.

This clonotype turned up a few times. The chain employs TRBV29-1 and TRBJ2-1; D unresolved. Germline values: CDR1 SQVTM, CDR2 ANQGSEA. CDR3 length: 11 amino acids. With 5 bases removed from V and 7 bases from J, the gap between germline ends came to 9 bases. In nucleotides, the CDR3 is TGCAGCGTTAACATTGAAAATGAGCAGTTCTTC. This translates into CSVNIENEQFF.

The sample holds many counts of this clonotype. CDR3 protein: CASSPGLAGRIYNEQFF. For the CDR3, the DNA is TGTGCCAGCTCACCAGGTCTAGCGGGACGTATCTACAATGAGCAGTTCTTC. This sequence joins TRBV18 and TRBJ2-1; TRBD2 aligns across 9 bases. Germline CDR1 and CDR2: KGHSH and LQKENI. This CDR3 comprises 17 residues. Germline trimming cut 2 bases from V and 3 bases from J; bases unmatched to any gene: 8.

This clonotype was seen at least ten times. The V gene is TRBV12-3 or TRBV12-4, the J gene TRBJ2-6, with a weak D call TRBD2 (5 bases). This CDR3 has 15 amino acids. Trimming stripped 5 bases from V and 0 bases from J, with 8 bases between. CDR3 in amino acids: CASSRDFSGANVLTF. The DNA for the CDR3 is TGTGCCAGCAGTCGGGATTTCTCTGGGGCCAACGTCCTGACTTTC.

This clonotype has more than one count but fewer than ten. The gene calls are TRBV12-3 or TRBV12-4 and TRBJ2-2; 7 positions agree with TRBD1. The J segment lost 4 bases and the V segment lost 3 bases, leaving 11 bases of the junction unmatched. CDR3 size: 17 residues. The CDR3 is CASSFLQGVEVTGELFF. CDR3 bases: TGTGCCAGCAGTTTCCTCCAGGGGGTCGAGGTCACCGGGGAGCTGTTTTTT.

This clonotype has more than one count but fewer than ten. In nucleotides, the CDR3 is TGCAGTGCTGCCGAACCCGGGATCAGCACAGATACGCAGTATTTT. Its translation is CSAAEPGISTDTQYF. The chain links TRBV20-1 to TRBJ2-3; perhaps TRBD2 as D (5 bases). The CDR3 has 15 residues. Between the trimmed V and J ends, which lost 5 bases and 0 bases, there was a span of 15 bases. Per germline, CDR1 DFQATT and CDR2 SNEGSKA (reference sequence).

The chain couples TRBV20-1 to TRBJ1-4; D gene uncertain. CDR3 length: 14 amino acids. Trimming took 5 bases from V and 6 from J, leaving 16 bases between them. Germline assignment: CDR1 DFQATT and CDR2 SNEGSKA (reference sequence). The CDR3 region is CSASLPTGDEKLFF. CDR3 sequence (DNA): TGCAGTGCTTCCCTGCCTACGGGCGATGAAAAACTGTTTTTT.

This clonotype has a count of ten or more. This chain connects TRBV6-5 to TRBJ1-1; D uncertain. Per the germline V gene, CDR1 is MNHEY and CDR2 is SVGAGI. V lost 6 bases, J lost 11 bases, and 13 bases lay in between. The CDR3 is 11 residues long. CDR3 in DNA: TGTGCCAGCAGAGGTGGGAGGAGGGCTTTCTTT. Encoded protein: CASRGGRRAFF.

This clonotype was detected ten times or more. The chain carries TRBV12-3 or TRBV12-4 and TRBJ2-7, with 7 positions matching TRBD2. The CDR3 has 15 amino acids. Trimming cost V 3 bases and J 0 bases; bases outside gene matches: 5. The CDR3 sequence: CASSLNGGSSYEQYF. As DNA, the CDR3 is TGTGCCAGCAGTTTGAATGGCGGGAGCTCCTACGAGCAGTACTTC.

V and J are TRBV28 and TRBJ2-7; TRBD2 matches 10 bases. The CDR3 loop spans 16 amino acids. Germline V gene data show CDR1 as MDHEN and CDR2 as SYDVKM. The V segment lost 6 bases and the J segment 4 bases; nucleotides outside the gene matches: 12. In DNA, the CDR3 is TGTGCCAGCAGCCGCCTTCTAGCGGGAGTGTTGTACGAGCAGTACTTC. Its translation is CASSRLLAGVLYEQYF.

This clonotype was recorded a few times. The genes are TRBV20-1 and TRBJ2-3; either TRBD1 or TRBD2 may fit D (5 bases each). Germline lookup yields CDR1 DFQATT and CDR2 SNEGSKA (reference sequence). The CDR3 runs 14 residues. V was cut by 0 bases and J by 4 bases, with 11 bases left in between. CDR3 bases: TGCAGTGCTAGAGAACCTCTGGGGGCAGATACGCAGTATTTT. Amino acids: CSAREPLGADTQYF.

This clonotype came up many times. The gene calls are TRBV7-8 and TRBJ2-7; 11 nucleotides line up with TRBD2. Unmatched junction bases numbered 13, after V lost 4 bases and J lost 2 bases. There are 18 residues in the CDR3. Looked up from germline, CDR1 is SGHVS and CDR2 is FQNEAQ. The DNA of the CDR3 is TGTGCCAGCAGCTCCCCCCCCGCCCTAGCGGGAGGAGCCTACGAGCAGTACTTC. Amino acid sequence: CASSSPPALAGGAYEQYF.

A few counts support this clonotype. The chain joins TRBV9 to TRBJ2-1, with 12 nucleotides matching TRBD2. The germline V gene has CDR1 SGDLS and CDR2 YYNGEE. V shed 3 bases and J 9 bases; nucleotides not matched to a gene: 7. The CDR3 consists of 15 residues. This CDR3 is CASSGSGTSGSEQFF. DNA for the CDR3: TGTGCCAGCAGCGGTTCCGGGACTAGCGGGTCTGAGCAGTTCTTC.